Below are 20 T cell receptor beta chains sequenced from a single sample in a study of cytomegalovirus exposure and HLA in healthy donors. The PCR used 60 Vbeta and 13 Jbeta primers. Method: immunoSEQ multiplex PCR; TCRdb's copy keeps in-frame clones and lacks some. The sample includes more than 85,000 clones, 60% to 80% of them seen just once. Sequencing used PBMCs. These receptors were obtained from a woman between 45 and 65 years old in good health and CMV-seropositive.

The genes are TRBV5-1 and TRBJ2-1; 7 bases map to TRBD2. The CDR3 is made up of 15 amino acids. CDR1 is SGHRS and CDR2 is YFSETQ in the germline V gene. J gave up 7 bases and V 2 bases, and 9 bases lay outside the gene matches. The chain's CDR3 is CASSFVAGERNEQFF. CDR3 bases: TGCGCCAGCAGCTTTGTGGCGGGAGAGAGGAATGAGCAGTTCTTC.

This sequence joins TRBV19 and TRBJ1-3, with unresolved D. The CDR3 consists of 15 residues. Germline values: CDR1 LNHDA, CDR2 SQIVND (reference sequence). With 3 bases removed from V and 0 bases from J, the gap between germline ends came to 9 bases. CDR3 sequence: CASSMVAVSGNTIYF. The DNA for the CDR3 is TGTGCCAGTAGTATGGTGGCCGTCTCTGGAAACACCATATATTTT.

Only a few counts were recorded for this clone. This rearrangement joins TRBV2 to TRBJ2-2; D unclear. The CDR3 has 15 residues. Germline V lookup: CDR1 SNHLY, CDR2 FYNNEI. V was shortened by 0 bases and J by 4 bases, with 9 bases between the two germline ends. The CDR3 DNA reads TGTGCCAGCAGTGAAGCGCGACCGGGCACCGGGGAGCTGTTTTTT. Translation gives CASSEARPGTGELFF.

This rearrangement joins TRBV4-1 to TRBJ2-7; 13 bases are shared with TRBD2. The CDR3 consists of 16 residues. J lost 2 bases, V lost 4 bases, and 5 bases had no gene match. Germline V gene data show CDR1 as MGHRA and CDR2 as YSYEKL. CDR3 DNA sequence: TGCGCCAGCAGCCCCTTTACTAGCGGGAGGGCCTACGAGCAGTACTTC. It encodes CASSPFTSGRAYEQYF.

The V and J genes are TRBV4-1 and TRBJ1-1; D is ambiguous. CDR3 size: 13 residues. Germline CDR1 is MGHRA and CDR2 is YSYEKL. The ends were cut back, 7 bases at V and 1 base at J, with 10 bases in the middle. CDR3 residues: CASTVTQNTEAFF. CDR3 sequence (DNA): TGCGCCAGCACCGTTACACAGAACACTGAAGCTTTCTTT.

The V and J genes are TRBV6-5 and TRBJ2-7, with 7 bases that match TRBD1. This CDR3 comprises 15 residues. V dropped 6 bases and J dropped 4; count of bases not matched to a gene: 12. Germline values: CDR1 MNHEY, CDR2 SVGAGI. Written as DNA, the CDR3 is TGTGCCAGCAGAAGATTAGACAGGGTTTCGTACGAGCAGTACTTC. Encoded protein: CASRRLDRVSYEQYF.

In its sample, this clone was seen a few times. DNA for the CDR3: TGCAGCGTTGAGACGACAGGGGTCAAAAACATTCAGTACTTC. Protein product: CSVETTGVKNIQYF. The chain couples TRBV29-1 to TRBJ2-4; TRBD1 aligns across 8 bases. CDR1 and CDR2 from the germline V gene are SQVTM and ANQGSEA. After removal of 3 bases from V and 3 bases from J, the junction contained 4 bases not matched to a gene. The CDR3 contains 14 residues.

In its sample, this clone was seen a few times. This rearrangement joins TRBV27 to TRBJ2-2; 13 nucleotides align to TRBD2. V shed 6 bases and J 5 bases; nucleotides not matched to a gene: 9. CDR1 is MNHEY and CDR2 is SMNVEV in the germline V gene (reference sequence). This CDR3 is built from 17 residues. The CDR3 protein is CASRPPGLAGLTGELFF. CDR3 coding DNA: TGTGCCAGCAGACCGCCGGGACTAGCGGGACTTACCGGGGAGCTGTTTTTT.

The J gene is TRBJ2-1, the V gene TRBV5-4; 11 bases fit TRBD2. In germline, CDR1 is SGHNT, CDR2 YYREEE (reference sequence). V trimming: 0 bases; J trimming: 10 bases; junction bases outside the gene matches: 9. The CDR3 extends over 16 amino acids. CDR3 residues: CASSLGSGRALDEQFF. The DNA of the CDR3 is TGTGCCAGCAGCTTGGGTAGCGGGAGGGCCCTCGACGAGCAGTTCTTC.

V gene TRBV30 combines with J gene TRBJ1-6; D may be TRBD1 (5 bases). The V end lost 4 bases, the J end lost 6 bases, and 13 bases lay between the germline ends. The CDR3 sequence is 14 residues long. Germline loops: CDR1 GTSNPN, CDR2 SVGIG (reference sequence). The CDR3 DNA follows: TGTGCCTGGAAAGTGCGGGGGGGTAATTCACCCCTCCACTTT. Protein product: CAWKVRGGNSPLHF.

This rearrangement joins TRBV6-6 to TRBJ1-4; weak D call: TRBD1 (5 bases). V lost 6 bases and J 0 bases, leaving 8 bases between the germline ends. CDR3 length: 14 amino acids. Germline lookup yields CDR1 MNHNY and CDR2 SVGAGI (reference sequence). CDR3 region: CASRGRATNEKLFF. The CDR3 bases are TGTGCCAGCAGGGGGCGCGCAACTAATGAAAAACTGTTTTTT.

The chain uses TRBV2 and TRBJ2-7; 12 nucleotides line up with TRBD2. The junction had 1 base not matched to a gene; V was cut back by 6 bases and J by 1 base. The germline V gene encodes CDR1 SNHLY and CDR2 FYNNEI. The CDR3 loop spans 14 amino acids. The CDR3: CASRTSGGSYEQYF. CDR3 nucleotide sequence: TGTGCCAGCAGGACTAGCGGGGGATCCTACGAGCAGTACTTC. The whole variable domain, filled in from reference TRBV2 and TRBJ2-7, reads EPEVTQTPSHQVTQMGQEVILRCVPISNHLYFYWYRQILGQKVEFLVSFYNNEISEKSEIFDDQFSVERPDGSNFTLKIRSTKLEDSAMYFCASRTSGGSYEQYFGPGTRLTVT.

CDR3 sequence: CASNLAGLSTDTQYF. The CDR3 DNA reads as TGTGCCAGCAACCTCGCGGGCCTCAGCACAGATACGCAGTATTTT. This chain connects TRBV27 to TRBJ2-3, with D tentatively TRBD2 (5 bases). The CDR3 loop spans 15 amino acids. V was pared by 7 bases and J by 0 bases, with 14 bases between. Germline V gene data show CDR1 as MNHEY and CDR2 as SMNVEV (reference sequence).

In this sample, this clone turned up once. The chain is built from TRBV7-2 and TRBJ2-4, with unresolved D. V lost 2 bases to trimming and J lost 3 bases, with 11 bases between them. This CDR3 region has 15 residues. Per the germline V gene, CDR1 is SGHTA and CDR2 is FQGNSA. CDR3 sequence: CASSLTPGYKNIQYF. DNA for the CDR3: TGTGCCAGCAGCTTAACCCCCGGGTACAAAAACATTCAGTACTTC.

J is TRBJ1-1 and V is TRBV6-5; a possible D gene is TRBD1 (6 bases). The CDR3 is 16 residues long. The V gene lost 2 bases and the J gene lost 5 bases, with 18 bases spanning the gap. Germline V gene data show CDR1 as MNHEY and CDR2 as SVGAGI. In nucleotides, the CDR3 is TGTGCCAGCAGTTACCAACAGGGCGAAAGCGATACTGAAGCTTTCTTT. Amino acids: CASSYQQGESDTEAFF.

This chain's CDR3 is CASSLERLALNTQYF. The CDR3, as DNA: TGTGCCAGCAGCTTAGAAAGGCTAGCTCTAAATACGCAGTATTTT. The V gene is TRBV11-2, the J gene TRBJ2-3, with D possibly being TRBD2 (5 bases). With 0 bases removed from V and 7 bases from J, the gap between germline ends came to 14 bases. This CDR3 spans 15 amino acids. CDR1 and CDR2 from the germline V gene are SGHAT and FQNNGV.

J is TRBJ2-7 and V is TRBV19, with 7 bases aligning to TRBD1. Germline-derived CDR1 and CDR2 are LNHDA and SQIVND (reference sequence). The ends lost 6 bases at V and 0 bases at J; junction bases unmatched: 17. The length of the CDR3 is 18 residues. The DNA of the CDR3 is TGTGCCAGTAGCTCGAGCTTTTTGCGGACAGGCGACTCCTACGAGCAGTACTTC. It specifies CASSSSFLRTGDSYEQYF.

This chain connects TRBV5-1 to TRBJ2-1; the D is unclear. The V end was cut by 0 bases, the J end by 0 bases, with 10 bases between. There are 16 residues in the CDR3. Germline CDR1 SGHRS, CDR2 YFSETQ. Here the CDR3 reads CASSLAVLSSYNEQFF. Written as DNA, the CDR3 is TGCGCCAGCAGCTTGGCCGTTTTGAGCTCCTACAATGAGCAGTTCTTC.

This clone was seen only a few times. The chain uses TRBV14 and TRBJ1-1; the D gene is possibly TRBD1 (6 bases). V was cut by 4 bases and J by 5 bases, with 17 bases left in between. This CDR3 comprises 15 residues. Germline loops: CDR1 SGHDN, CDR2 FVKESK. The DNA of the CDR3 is TGTGCCAGCAGCCGAAGGCGGGGGGCAGGAACTGAAGCTTTCTTT. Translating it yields CASSRRRGAGTEAFF.

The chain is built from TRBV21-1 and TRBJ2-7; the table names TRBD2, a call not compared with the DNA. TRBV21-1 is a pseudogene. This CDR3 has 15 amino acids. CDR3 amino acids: CASSPPLAPAYEQYF. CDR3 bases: TGTGCCAGCAGTCCGCCTCTAGCGCCCGCCTACGAGCAGTACTTC.